A selection of T cell receptor beta chains follows, all from one sample in a study of T-cell memory formation after mild COVID-19. TCRdb re-called the 5' RACE reads with MiXCR, one entry per CDR3 protein. The repertoire holds some 40,000 distinct CDR3 sequences, with about a tenth as singletons. The sample taken for sequencing was PBMCs or a T cell subset sorted from them (not recorded which). These receptors came from an adult woman who had mild COVID-19 (a few samples of this study predate the infection). Cell type and time point are not known. CDR3s include the opening cysteine and the closing phenylalanine or tryptophan. The D gene is left open where the match is weak. Size tells how often a clone was seen (once, few, many) or the class of an expanded clone, and some rows leave it out.

D,size,V,J,CDR3,DNA
TRBD1,.,TRBV6-2/TRBV6-3,TRBJ1-1,CASNHPQGARAEAFF,TGTGCCAGCAACCATCCACAGGGGGCGAGGGCTGAAGCTTTCTTT
.,.,TRBV12-3/TRBV12-4,TRBJ2-7,CASSGSSYEQYF,TGTGCCAGTTCGGGGAGCTCCTACGAGCAGTACTTC
.,few,TRBV5-1,TRBJ2-1,CASSERTGANEQFF,TGCGCCAGCAGCGAACGGACGGGCGCTAATGAGCAGTTCTTC
.,few,TRBV10-3,TRBJ2-3,CAISTDRSGGNTQYF,TGTGCCATCAGTACCGACAGGTCCGGAGGGAATACGCAGTATTTT
.,.,TRBV28,TRBJ2-1,CASTPAGAGGSNEQFF,TGTGCCAGCACTCCAGCGGGAGCAGGGGGTTCCAATGAGCAGTTCTTC
TRBD2,few,TRBV4-2,TRBJ2-7,CASSRRAGEQYF,TGTGCCAGCAGCCGTCGAGCGGGAGAGCAGTACTTC
TRBD1,many,TRBV18,TRBJ2-6,CASSLKTGGSSGANVLTF,TGTGCCAGCTCACTTAAGACAGGGGGAAGCTCTGGGGCCAACGTCCTGACTTTC
.,.,TRBV30,TRBJ2-7,CAWSGRGRNSYEQYF,TGTGCCTGGAGTGGAAGGGGACGGAATTCCTACGAGCAGTACTTC
TRBD2,.,TRBV28,TRBJ2-3,CASSFLPSGDPYTQYF,TGTGCCAGCAGTTTTCTACCTAGCGGGGACCCTTATACGCAGTATTTT
.,.,TRBV7-8,TRBJ2-1,CASSLDRPSRGSNEQFF,TGTGCCAGCAGCTTAGATAGACCCTCCCGGGGGTCCAATGAGCAGTTCTTC
.,.,TRBV5-1,TRBJ2-3,CASSRDTSTDTQYF,TGCGCCAGCAGCCGAGATACTAGCACAGATACGCAGTATTTT
TRBD1,few,TRBV20-1,TRBJ1-1,CSANHRGPLPMNTEAFF,TGCAGTGCGAACCACAGGGGGCCACTTCCTATGAACACTGAAGCTTTCTTT
.,few,TRBV19,TRBJ2-2,CASKQGAGELFF,TGTGCCAGTAAACAGGGAGCCGGGGAGCTGTTTTTT
TRBD1,.,TRBV7-9,TRBJ1-2,CASSPRTGNYGYTF,TGTGCCAGCAGCCCCCGGACAGGCAACTATGGCTACACCTTC
.,.,TRBV7-3,TRBJ2-1,CASSLIPARSSYNEQFF,TGTGCCAGCAGCTTAATCCCAGCGAGAAGCTCCTACAATGAGCAGTTCTTC
TRBD2,few,TRBV24-1,TRBJ2-1,CATSDPGLARFF,TGTGCCACCAGTGATCCGGGACTAGCGAGGTTCTTC
.,few,TRBV20-1,TRBJ1-5,CSARRGTQPQHF,TGCAGTGCTAGACGGGGGACTCAGCCCCAGCATTTT